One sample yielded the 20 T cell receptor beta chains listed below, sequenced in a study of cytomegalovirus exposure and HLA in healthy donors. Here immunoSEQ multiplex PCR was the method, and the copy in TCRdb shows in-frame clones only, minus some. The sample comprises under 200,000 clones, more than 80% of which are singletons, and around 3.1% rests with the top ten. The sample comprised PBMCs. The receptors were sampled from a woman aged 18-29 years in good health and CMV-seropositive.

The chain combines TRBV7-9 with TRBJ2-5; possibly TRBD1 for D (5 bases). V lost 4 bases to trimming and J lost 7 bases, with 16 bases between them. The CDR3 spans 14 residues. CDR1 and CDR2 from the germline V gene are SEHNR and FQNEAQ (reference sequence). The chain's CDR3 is CASSSKRGKSTQYF. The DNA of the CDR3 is TGTGCCAGCAGCTCAAAAAGGGGAAAATCGACCCAGTACTTC. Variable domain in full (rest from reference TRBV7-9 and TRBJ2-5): DTGVSQNPRHKITKRGQNVTFRCDPISEHNRLYWYRQTLGQGPEFLTYFQNEAQLEKSRLLSDRFSAERPKGSFSTLEIQRTEQGDSAMYLCASSSKRGKSTQYFGPGTRLLVL.

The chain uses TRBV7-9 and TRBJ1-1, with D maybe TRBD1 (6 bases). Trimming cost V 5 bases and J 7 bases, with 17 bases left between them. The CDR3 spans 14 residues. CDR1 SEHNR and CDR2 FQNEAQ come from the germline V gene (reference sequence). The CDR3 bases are TGTGCCAGCAGCCCACAGGGTGCCCCCAGTGAAGCTTTCTTT. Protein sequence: CASSPQGAPSEAFF.

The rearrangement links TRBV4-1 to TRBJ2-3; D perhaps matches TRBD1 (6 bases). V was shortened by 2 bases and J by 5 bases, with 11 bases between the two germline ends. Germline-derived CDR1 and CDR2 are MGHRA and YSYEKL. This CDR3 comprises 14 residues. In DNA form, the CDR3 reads TGCGCCAGCAGCCAACCACTACAGGGAGATACGCAGTATTTT. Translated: CASSQPLQGDTQYF.

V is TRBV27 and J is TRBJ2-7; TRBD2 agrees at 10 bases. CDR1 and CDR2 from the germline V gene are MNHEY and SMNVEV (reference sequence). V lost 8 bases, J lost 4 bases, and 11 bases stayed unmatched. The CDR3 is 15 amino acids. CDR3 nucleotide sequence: TGTGCCAGCGCCGCCCCGGGACTAGCGACTTACGAGCAGTACTTC. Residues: CASAAPGLATYEQYF.

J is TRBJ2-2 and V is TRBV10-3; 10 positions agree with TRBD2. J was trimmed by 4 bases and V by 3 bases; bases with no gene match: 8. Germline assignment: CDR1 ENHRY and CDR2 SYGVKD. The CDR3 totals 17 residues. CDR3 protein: CAISDKEREGVTGELFF. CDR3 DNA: TGTGCCATCAGTGACAAGGAGCGGGAGGGAGTCACCGGGGAGCTGTTTTTT.

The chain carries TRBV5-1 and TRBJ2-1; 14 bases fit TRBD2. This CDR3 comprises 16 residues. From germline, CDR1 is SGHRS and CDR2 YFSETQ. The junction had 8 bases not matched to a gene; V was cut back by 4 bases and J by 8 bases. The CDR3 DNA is TGCGCCAGCAGCCTTGAGACTAGCGGGGGGGTATATGAGCAGTTCTTC. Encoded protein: CASSLETSGGVYEQFF.

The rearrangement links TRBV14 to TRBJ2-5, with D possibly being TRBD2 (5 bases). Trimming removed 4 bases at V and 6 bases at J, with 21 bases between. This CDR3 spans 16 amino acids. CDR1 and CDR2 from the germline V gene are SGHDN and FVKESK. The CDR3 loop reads CASSRQAGLEMKTQYF. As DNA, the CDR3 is TGTGCCAGCAGCCGGCAGGCGGGTCTTGAAATGAAGACCCAGTACTTC.

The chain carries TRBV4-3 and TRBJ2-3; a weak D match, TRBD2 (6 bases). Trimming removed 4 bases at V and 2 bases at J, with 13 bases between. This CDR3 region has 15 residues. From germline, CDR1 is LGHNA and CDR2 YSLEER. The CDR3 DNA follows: TGCGCCAGCAGCCCTCACGGGGGAGACACAGATACGCAGTATTTT. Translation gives CASSPHGGDTDTQYF.

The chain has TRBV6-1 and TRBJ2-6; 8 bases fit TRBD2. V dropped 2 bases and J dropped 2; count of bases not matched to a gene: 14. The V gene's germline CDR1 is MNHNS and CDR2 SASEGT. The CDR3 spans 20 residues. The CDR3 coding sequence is TGTGCCAGCAGTGAAAGGACTAGCTGGACTCTACTTCCTGGGGCCAACGTCCTGACTTTC. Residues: CASSERTSWTLLPGANVLTF.

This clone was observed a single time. In nucleotides, the CDR3 is TGTGCCAGCAGCTTAGGGGAGGAGGGGATCTCTCAGCCCCAGCATTTT. Its translation is CASSLGEEGISQPQHF. The gene calls are TRBV7-9 and TRBJ1-5; a weak D match, TRBD1 (5 bases). Germline loops: CDR1 SEHNR, CDR2 FQNEAQ (reference sequence). The CDR3 is made up of 16 amino acids. V lost 1 base, J lost 6 bases, and 16 bases lay in between.

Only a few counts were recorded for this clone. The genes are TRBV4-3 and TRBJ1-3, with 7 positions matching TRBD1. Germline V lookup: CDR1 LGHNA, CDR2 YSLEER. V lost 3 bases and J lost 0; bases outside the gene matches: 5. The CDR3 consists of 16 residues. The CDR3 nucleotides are TGCGCCAGCAGCCATAACAGGGGAGGCTCTGGAAACACCATATATTTT. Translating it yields CASSHNRGGSGNTIYF.

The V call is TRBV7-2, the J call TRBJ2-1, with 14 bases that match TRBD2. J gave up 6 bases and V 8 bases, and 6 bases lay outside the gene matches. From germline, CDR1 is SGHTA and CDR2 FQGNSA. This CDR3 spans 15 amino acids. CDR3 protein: CASRRLAGGPNEQFF. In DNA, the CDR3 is TGTGCCAGCCGACGACTAGCGGGAGGGCCCAATGAGCAGTTCTTC.

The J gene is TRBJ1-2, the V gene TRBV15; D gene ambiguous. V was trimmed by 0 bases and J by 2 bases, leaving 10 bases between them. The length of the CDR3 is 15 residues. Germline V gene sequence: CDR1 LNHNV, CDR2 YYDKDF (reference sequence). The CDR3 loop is CATSREAGSNYGYTF. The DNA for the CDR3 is TGTGCCACCAGCAGAGAGGCAGGATCCAACTATGGCTACACCTTC.

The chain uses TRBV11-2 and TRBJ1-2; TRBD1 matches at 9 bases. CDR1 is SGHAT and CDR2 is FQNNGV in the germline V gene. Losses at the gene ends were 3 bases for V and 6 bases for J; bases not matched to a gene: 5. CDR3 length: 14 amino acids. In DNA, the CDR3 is TGTGCCAGCAGCTTCTCCGGACAGGGGAATGGCTACACCTTC. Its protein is CASSFSGQGNGYTF.

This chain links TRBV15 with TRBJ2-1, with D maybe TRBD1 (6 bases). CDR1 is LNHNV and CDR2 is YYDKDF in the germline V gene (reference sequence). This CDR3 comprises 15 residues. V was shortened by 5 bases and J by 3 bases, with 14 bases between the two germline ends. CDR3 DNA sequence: TGTGCCACCAGCGAGGGGATAGGGGGCTACAATGAGCAGTTCTTC. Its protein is CATSEGIGGYNEQFF.

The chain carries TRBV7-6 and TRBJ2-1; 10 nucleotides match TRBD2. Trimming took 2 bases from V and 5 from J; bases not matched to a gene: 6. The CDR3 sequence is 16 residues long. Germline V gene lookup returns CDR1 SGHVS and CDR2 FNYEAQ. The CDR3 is CASSLISGRPNNEQFF. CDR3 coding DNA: TGTGCCAGCAGCTTAATTAGCGGGAGGCCTAACAATGAGCAGTTCTTC.

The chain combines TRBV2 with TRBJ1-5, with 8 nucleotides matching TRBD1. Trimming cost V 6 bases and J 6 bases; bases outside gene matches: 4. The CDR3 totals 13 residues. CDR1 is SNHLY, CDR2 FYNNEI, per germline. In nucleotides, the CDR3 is TGTGCCAGCAGGAGGACAGGGCGTCAGCCCCAGCATTTT. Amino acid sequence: CASRRTGRQPQHF.

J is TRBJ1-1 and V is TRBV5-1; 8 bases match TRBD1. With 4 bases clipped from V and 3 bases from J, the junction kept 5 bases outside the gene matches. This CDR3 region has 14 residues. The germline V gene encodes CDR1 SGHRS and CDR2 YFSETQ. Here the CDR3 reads CASSTGQGYTEAFF. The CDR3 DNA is TGCGCCAGCAGCACCGGACAGGGTTACACTGAAGCTTTCTTT.

Here the CDR3 reads CASSHGTLTEKLFF. CDR3 nucleotide sequence: TGCGCCAGCAGCCATGGGACACTAACCGAAAAACTGTTTTTT. V and J are TRBV4-3 and TRBJ1-4; D possibly corresponds to TRBD1 (6 bases). V lost 3 bases and J lost 8, with 13 bases in between. Germline loops: CDR1 LGHNA, CDR2 YSLEER. The CDR3 runs 14 residues.

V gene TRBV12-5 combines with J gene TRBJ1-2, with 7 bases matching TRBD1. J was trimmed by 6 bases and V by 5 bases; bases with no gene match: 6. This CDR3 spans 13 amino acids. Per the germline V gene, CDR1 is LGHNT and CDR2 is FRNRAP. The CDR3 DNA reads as TGTGCTAGTGGTCAGGGACAGTTAAATGGCTACACCTTC. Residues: CASGQGQLNGYTF.